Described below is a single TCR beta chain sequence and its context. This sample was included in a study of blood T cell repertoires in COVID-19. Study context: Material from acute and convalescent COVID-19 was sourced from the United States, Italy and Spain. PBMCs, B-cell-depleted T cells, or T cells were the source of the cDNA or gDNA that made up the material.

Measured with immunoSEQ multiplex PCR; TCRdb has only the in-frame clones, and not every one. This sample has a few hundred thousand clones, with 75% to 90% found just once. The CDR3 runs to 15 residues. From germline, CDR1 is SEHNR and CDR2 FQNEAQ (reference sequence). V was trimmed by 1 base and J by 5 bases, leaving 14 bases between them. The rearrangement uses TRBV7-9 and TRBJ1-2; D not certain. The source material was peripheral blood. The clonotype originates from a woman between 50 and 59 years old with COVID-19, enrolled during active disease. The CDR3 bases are TGTGCCAGCAGCTTAGGGTCTGGTGGCCTTTATGGCTACACCTTC. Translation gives CASSLGSGGLYGYTF.